This T cell receptor beta chain was captured by sequencing in a study of Graves' ophthalmopathy and Graves' hyperthyroidism. Study findings and constraints: Prediction of ophthalmopathy progression reached roughly 68% sensitivity and roughly 72% specificity.

In this sample, this clonotype turned up many times. Its specificity is unknown. In donors with ophthalmopathy, activity was moderate-to-severe, with CAS ≥3, NOSPECS ≥4 and duration under 3 months. What supplied the PBMCs was 7.5 to 10 ml of fresh peripheral blood. The CDR3 length is 15 residues. J gave up 2 bases and V 0 bases, and 4 bases lay outside the gene matches. CDR1 and CDR2 from the germline V gene are SGDLS and YYNGEE. RNA served as the template for amplifying TCR beta CDR3 regions. The authors performed first-round RT-PCR with HTBI primers and then a second-round multiplex PCR. TCRdb independently ran MiXCR on the multiplex PCR reads; one entry per CDR3 protein. The sample shows roughly 700,000 distinct CDR3 sequences, 40% of them seen only once.

Sequencing was carried out using peripheral blood. The chain employs TRBV9 and TRBJ2-5; TRBD2 matches 7 bases. This clonotype originated in an adult man with Graves' ophthalmopathy. CDR3 loop: CASSVAGTTQETQYF. In DNA, the CDR3 is TGTGCCAGCAGCGTAGCTGGGACTACACAAGAGACCCAGTACTTC.